This paragraph covers one T cell receptor beta chain sequence. This specimen belongs to a study of T cells in Graves' hyperthyroidism and ophthalmopathy. Authors of the study amplified TCR beta CDR3 regions from RNA transcripts. An initial round of RT-PCR targeting the TCR CDR3 relied on the HTBI primer set. From the multiplex PCR reads, TCRdb called clonotypes with MiXCR, one entry per CDR3 protein. Among 380,000 or so distinct CDR3 sequences, 15% to 20% were seen once, and the ten largest hold 3.5% to 4%. CDR1 is MDHEN and CDR2 is SYDVKM in the germline V gene. This CDR3 region has 16 residues. The junction had 7 bases not matched to a gene; V was cut back by 5 bases and J by 2 bases.

J is TRBJ2-5 and V is TRBV28, with 11 bases aligning to TRBD2. This clonotype originated in a woman under 30 with Graves' hyperthyroidism. The sequenced sample was blood. The CDR3 coding sequence is TGTGCCAGCAGTGAATCCGGGACTAGCGGACAAGAGACCCAGTACTTC. Translation gives CASSESGTSGQETQYF.